This T cell receptor (beta chain) appears in the sequencing data of a study of cytomegalovirus exposure and HLA in healthy donors (TCRdb year 2017). In terms of the full investigation: An earlier analysis of 587 of the donors reported about 250 Gb of sequence data and 117 million unique TCR beta sequences from 150 million to 200 million T cells. Roughly 300 gigabases of sequencing data and roughly 81 million unique TCR sequences made up an early release that covered approximately 700 HLA-typed donors. The genetic ancestry cluster associated with self-reported Caucasian donors included roughly 84% of the 398 genotyped donors. The study aimed to test whether cataloging public T cell receptors could reveal signatures of past pathogen exposure. Using immunosequencing, the study profiled T cell repertoires from 500 to 800 subjects and related those repertoires to cytomegalovirus serostatus. Along with the roughly 670-subject first cohort, a separate validation cohort of some 130 different subjects was used. To predict cytomegalovirus infection status, the study combined high-throughput TCR immunosequencing, statistical association of individual TCRs with disease status, and machine learning. In a later analysis, previously published TCR beta repertoires from some 640 donors were re-analyzed and high-resolution HLA genotyping was added so that TCR occurrence patterns could be studied. Rather than using new phenotypic data, the later analysis identified candidate immune exposures from TCR beta sequences and from how often those sequences occurred across donors. An earlier analysis of some 600 of the donors applied high-throughput TCR beta sequencing to assess whether each TCR beta V gene segment acted as functional or pseudogenic. Donor age, sex, ethnicity and CMV serostatus were compiled alongside the repertoire data. In a later genetic analysis, genome-wide SNP genotypes for 398 of the 666 donors were used, and that subset was treated as a discovery cohort. All discovery cohort repertoires had been generated using a single sequencing platform. HLA typing included class I and class II loci at four-digit resolution. Typing coverage varied by locus: 629-630 donors for A, B, C, DRB1 and DQB1; roughly 520 for DQA1; approximately 610 for DPA1; more than 450 for DPB1. Five DR-DQ haplotypes were treated as single units for association and clustering because of strong linkage in the cohort. Among 398 genotyped donors of the cohort, an average of approximately 230,000 unique TCR beta nucleotide sequences were sequenced per donor, roughly a sixth of them non-productive.

With regard to this clone: Its binding antigen is unknown.

The cohort comprised 670 or so healthy bone marrow donors. All cohort members were sampled while nominally healthy, although unrecorded immune exposures were likely present. The donor tested CMV seronegative and was one of the 352 seronegative cohort members. A peripheral blood sample was collected from each donor, and TCR beta sequencing was performed on peripheral blood mononuclear cells. Genomic DNA was extracted from the blood cell samples with the Qiagen DNeasy Blood Extraction Kit. The receptor library was made with the immunoSEQ multiplex PCR assay. A mixture of 60 forward primers for TCR Vbeta segments and 13 reverse primers for TCR Jbeta segments was used in the multiplex PCR. Amplification of the CDR3 region of rearranged TCR beta genes was performed with a multiplex PCR assay on genomic DNA. The Illumina HiSeq System was used to sequence the amplified TCR beta libraries as 87-base-pair reads. For the original study's pipeline: A later analysis tallied 70 million to 100 million unique TCR beta chains across the 700 or so repertoires, and some 12 million of those chains were shared by two or more donors. To remove PCR and sequencing errors, raw reads were error-corrected and collapsed into unique sequences using a nearest-neighbor algorithm that merged closely related sequences. V, D and J gene segments were assigned by aligning CDR3 sequences to IMGT reference sequences. Each retained sequence needed at least a six-nucleotide match to both a V gene segment and a J gene segment. A rearrangement counted as productive if the CDR3 had no stop codons and remained in frame with V and J, and every other rearrangement counted as non-productive. Following IMGT convention, CDR3 was defined as the stretch from the second conserved V-encoded cysteine up to the conserved J-encoded phenylalanine. Sequences without an unambiguous match to a single V gene segment were excluded from the earlier analysis of about 600 of the donors. In an earlier analysis of 587 of the donors, V segments were called functional above 56.7% productive rearrangements and were called segregating when the between-donor standard deviation exceeded 5%. A statistical classification framework was built to diagnose cytomegalovirus status from the catalog of TCR beta chain sequences. In a later analysis, TCR nucleotide sequences were compared against IMGT/GENE-DB human TR gene sequences so that V and J genes could be assigned. In a later analysis, CDR3 sequences and most-parsimonious VDJ recombination scenarios were assigned using the TCRdist pipeline. In a later analysis, each TCR beta chain was defined by its CDR3 amino acid sequence together with its V-gene family, and reads lacking a unique V-gene family were excluded. As a way to deal with suspected cross-contamination and a sequencing artifact, a later analysis dropped roughly 600 nucleotide sequences that were highly shared and had low generation probability. A later analysis calculated a clonal expansion index for each public chain from normalized within-repertoire ranks of inferred template counts. A later analysis computed generation probabilities with a VDJ recombination model fitted to out-of-frame rearrangements, and checked the results against IGoR. In a later analysis, TCR-TCR, TCR-HLA and TCR-CMV co-occurrence was scored with hypergeometric tests, and a repertoire-size bias correction was applied to TCR pairs. To estimate false discovery rates, a later analysis permuted the HLA or CMV assignments 20 times. In a later analysis, co-occurring TCRs were grouped using DBSCAN, with TCRdist sequence similarity added in when clustering inside HLA-allele-positive subsets. Repertoires with fewer than 30,000 or more than 120,000 public chains, plus five repertoires with anomalous nucleotide sharing, were excluded from co-occurrence clustering. The table comes from immuneACCESS by way of TCRdb, which keeps in-frame sequences with V and J called. Part of the clones is missing from these tables; in studies checked, under half for an unresolved V gene and the rest for unknown reasons. D and trimming were read from the DNA, whereas the V and J calls and clone size are those reported in that table. This sample's table lists some 60,000 clones. Together, the top ten hold 3.5% to 4% of the sample.

Overall study outcomes, separate from this receptor: Because some donors lacked HLA typing at each locus, the association tests relied only on the typed subset. In a later analysis, the rate of TCR association differed among HLA loci, with DRB1 alleles having the most associated TCRs and HLA-C alleles having the fewest. A cluster of highly shared sequence variants was judged likely to represent a technical artifact of the sequencing pipeline. The study listed 150 to 200 TCR beta chains as associated with cytomegalovirus. In a later genetic analysis, a missense DCLRE1C variant was associated with V-gene and J-gene trimming of TCR beta chains, and the association was replicated in an independent cohort. Linkage disequilibrium might explain the correlated functional status among segregating V segments, but an unknown experimental factor could not be excluded. Because the 87-base-pair reads could not distinguish some IMGT-functional V segments, including TRBV6-2 and TRBV6-3, those segments were excluded. A later analysis associated 15,000 or so TCR beta sequences with specific HLA alleles at a false discovery rate of 0.05. When HLA alleles, especially DR and DQ, strongly co-occurred, TCR associations were difficult to assign to individual alleles. In this cohort, only TCR beta chains were sequenced, and detectable features were limited by the absence of alpha or paired-chain data. For the cohort, immune exposure information was limited to CMV serostatus. A further reported finding was that TCR beta sequences accurately predicted the HLA-A and HLA-B alleles for most subjects in the first cohort. A later analysis found that most CMV-associated TCR beta chains appeared HLA-restricted, with HLA associations seemingly driven largely by CMV exposure. Across donors, most TCR sequences were observed very rarely, whereas some public TCRs were present in many individuals. Because counts were too low, 15 to 20 rarely observed V segments, including chromosome 9 orphons, were excluded from the earlier analysis of 587 of the donors. The presence/absence analyses assumed that sequencing depth was roughly uniform across donors, and that assumption may not be true. In a later genetic analysis, fewer N-insertions in productive TCRs were reported among donors in an Asian-associated ancestry cluster than the 666-donor mean. Compared with equally common non-associated chains, HLA-associated TCR beta chains in a later analysis were more clonally expanded and had lower generation probabilities. Cytomegalovirus status was reported to be diagnosed by the classifier with high specificity and sensitivity in both the original and validation cohorts. In a later analysis, several top co-occurrence clusters were reported to appear linked to parvovirus B19, influenza, CMV and Epstein-Barr virus. The authors suggested that the approach could potentially be extended to other disease states and immunological phenotypes. An earlier analysis of 450 to 750 of the donors showed that most TCR beta V segments appeared in productive rearrangements either about 90% or about 30% of the time, which broadly matched IMGT annotations. Three of the identified cytomegalovirus-associated TCR beta chains were confirmed in vitro to be specific for cytomegalovirus antigens.

As encoded in the germline V gene, CDR1 is SGHDT while CDR2 is YYEEEE. Its CDR3 holds 15 amino acids, cysteine through phenylalanine. Only the CDR3 DNA stays, 45 bases, in frame from base 1. V ends up 4 bases short and J 4 bases short, with an unmatched junction base count of 8. Sequenced input: PBMCs. This receptor was taken from a male donor in good health and CMV-seronegative. The rearranged segments are TRBV5-6 and TRBJ2-7; TRBD2 aligns with 10 central bases. For the CDR3, the sequence is CASSPPGLALYEQYF. The DNA reads as follows: TGTGCCAGCAGCCCACCGGGACTAGCGTTGTACGAGCAGTACTTC. Supplemented by the reference TRBV5-6 and TRBJ2-7 proteins around the CDR3, the complete variable domain is DAGVTQSPTHLIKTRGQQVTLRCSPKSGHDTVSWYQQALGQGPQFIFQYYEEEERQRGNFPDRFSGHQFPNYSSELNVNALLLGDSALYLCASSPPGLALYEQYFGPGTRLTVT.